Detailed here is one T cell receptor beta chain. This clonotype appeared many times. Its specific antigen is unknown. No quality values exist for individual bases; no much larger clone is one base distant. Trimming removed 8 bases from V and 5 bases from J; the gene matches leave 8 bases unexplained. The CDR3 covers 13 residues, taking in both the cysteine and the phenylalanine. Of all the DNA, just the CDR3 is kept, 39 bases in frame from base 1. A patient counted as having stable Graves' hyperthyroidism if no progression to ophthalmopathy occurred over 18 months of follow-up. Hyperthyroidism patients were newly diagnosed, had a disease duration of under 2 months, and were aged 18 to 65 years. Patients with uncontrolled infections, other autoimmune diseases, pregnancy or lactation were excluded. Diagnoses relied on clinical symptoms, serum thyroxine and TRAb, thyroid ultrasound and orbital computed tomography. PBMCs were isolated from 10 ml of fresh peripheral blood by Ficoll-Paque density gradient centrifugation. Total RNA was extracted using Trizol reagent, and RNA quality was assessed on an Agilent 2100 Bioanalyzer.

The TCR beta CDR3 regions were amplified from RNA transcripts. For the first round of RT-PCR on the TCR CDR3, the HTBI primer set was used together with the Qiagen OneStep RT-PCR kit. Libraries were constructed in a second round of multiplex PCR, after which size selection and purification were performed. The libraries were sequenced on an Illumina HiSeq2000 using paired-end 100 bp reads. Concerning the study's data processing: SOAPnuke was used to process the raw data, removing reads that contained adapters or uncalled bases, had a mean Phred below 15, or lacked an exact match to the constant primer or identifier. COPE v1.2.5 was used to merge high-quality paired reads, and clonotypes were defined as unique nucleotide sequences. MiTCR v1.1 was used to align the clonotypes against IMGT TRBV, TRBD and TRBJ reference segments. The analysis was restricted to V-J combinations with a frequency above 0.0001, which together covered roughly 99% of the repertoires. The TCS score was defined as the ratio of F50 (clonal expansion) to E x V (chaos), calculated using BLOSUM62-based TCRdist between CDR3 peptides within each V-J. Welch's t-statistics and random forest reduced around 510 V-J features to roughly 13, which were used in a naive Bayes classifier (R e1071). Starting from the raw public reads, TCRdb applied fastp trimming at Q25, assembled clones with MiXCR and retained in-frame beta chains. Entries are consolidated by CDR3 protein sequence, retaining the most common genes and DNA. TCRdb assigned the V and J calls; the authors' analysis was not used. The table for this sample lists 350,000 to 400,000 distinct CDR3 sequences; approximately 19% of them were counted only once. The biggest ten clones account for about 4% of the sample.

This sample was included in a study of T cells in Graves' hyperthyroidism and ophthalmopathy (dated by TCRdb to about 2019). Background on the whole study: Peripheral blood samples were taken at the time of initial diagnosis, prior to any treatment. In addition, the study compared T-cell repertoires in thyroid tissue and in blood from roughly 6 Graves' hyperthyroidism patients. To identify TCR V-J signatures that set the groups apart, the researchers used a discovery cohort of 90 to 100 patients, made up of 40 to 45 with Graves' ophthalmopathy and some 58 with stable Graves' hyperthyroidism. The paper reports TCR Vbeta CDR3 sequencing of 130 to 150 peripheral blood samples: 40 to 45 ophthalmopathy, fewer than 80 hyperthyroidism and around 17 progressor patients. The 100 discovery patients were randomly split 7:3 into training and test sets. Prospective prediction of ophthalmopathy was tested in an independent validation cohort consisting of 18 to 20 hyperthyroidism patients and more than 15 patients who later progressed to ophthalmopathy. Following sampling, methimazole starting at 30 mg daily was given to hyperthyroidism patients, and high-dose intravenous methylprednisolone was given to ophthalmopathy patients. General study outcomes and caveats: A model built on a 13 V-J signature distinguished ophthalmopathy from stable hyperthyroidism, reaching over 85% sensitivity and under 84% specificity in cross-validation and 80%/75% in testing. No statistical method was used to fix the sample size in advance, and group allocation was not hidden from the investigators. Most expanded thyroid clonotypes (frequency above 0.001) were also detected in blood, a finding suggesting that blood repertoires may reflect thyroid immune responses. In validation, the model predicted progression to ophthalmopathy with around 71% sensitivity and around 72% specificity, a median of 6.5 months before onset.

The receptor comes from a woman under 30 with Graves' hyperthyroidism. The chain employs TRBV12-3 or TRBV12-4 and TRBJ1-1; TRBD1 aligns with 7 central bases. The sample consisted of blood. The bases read TGTGCCAGCTTCAGGGGGGAGGGAACTGAAGCTTTCTTT. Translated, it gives CASFRGEGTEAFF.